This T cell receptor beta chain was obtained from a study of human T cells and chemical hapten exposure. TCRdb ran MiXCR on the RACE reads and lists one entry per CDR3 protein. Of roughly 69,000 distinct CDR3 sequences in the sample, around a tenth were seen once. Time point noted: patch test 2, 6 weeks after DPC sensitization. Regarding treatment: therapeutic diphenylcyclopropenone sensitization with weekly scalp DPC. The CDR3 totals 10 residues. The receptor was derived from a woman between 45 and 65 years old with alopecia areata. Some clones in this sample may be carry-over from other donors' samples. This specimen was whole blood, taken in connection with sensitization to the hapten diphenylcyclopropenone (DPC). The chain recombines TRBV21-1 with TRBJ1-5. TRBV21-1 is an annotated pseudogene. The CDR3 DNA follows: TGTGCCAGCGAACATCAGCCCCAGCATTTT. Residues: CASEHQPQHF.